The entry that follows covers one TCR beta chain sequence. The antigen is unknown. The CDR3 does not close with the conserved phenylalanine or tryptophan, likely indicating a read error. Each 20-30 mg portion of unsorted bulk tissue served as the source for co-extraction of RNA and DNA. This entry is derived from a study of tumor-infiltrating lymphocytes in primary liver carcinoma. Study as a whole: Sequencing of the samples generated roughly 3.65 to 7.5 million productive TCRbeta reads, with similar yields across tissue types. The study's findings and limits: Reduced overlap was seen in tumor-adjacent and tumor-blood pairs versus tumor region pairs. Blood fell significantly below tumors in its top-250-clone fraction (p = 0.039).

Making TCR beta cDNA involved approximately 0.5 ug total RNA and a constant-region primer. ARM-PCR, slightly modified, supplied the TCR beta libraries through three nested multiplex PCR rounds. Both of the initial two PCR rounds ran for around 10 cycles and employed TRBV1-TRBV30 forward primers alongside a C-beta reverse primer. From the multiplex PCR reads, TCRdb called clonotypes with MiXCR, one entry per CDR3 protein. This table has approximately 80,000 distinct CDR3 sequences, around 66% appearing once. The V gene's germline CDR1 is LGHNA and CDR2 YSLEER. CDR3 length equals 21 residues. The sequenced sample was tumor-adjacent normal liver tissue. This sequence joins TRBV4-3 and TRBJ2-2, with 9 bases that match TRBD2. The TCR comes from a man in his forties with primary liver carcinoma and hepatitis B virus infection. Here the CDR3 DNA reads TGCGCCAGCAGCCAACCAGTCGCAATAGCGGGAGACGAGTGGAACACCGGGGAACTGTTTTCT. Protein: CASSQPVAIAGDEWNTGELFS.